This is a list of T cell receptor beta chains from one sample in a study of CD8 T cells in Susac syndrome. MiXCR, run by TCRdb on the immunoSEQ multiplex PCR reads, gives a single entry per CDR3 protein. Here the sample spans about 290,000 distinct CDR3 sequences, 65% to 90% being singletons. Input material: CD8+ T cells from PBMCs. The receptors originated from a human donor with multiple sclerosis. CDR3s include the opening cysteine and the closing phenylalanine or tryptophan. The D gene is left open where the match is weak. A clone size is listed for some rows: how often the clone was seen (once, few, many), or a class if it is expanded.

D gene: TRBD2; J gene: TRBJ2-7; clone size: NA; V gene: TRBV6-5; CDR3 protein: CASSYSGTSPFYEQYF; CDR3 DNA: TGTGCCAGCAGTTACTCCGGGACTAGCCCCTTCTACGAGCAGTACTTC
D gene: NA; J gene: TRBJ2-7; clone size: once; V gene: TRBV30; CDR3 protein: CAWSVNGFRDEQYF; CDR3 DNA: TGTGCCTGGAGTGTCAACGGGTTCAGAGACGAGCAGTACTTC
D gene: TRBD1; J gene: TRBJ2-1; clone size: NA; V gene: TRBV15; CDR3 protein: CATSNRGSSYNEQFF; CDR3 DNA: TGTGCCACCAGCAACAGGGGGTCCTCCTACAATGAGCAGTTCTTC
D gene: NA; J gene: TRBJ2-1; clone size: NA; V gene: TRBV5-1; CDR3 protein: CASSLVTARILYNEQFF; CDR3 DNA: TGCGCCAGCAGCTTGGTGACAGCGCGCATCCTCTACAATGAGCAGTTCTTC
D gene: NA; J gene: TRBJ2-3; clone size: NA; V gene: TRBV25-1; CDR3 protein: CASSKISKIGREGVSAPYADTQYF; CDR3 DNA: TGTGCCAGCAGTAAAATATCCAAGATTGGCAGGGAAGGGGTCTCGGCCCCCTACGCAGATACGCAGTATTTT
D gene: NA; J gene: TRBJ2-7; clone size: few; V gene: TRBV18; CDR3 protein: CASSTGRLPYEQYF; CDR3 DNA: TGTGCCAGCTCGACCGGGCGGCTTCCCTACGAGCAGTACTTC
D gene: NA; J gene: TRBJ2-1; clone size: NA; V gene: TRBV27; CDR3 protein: CASSSGPSYNEQFF; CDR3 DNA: TGTGCCAGCAGTTCTGGGCCTTCCTACAATGAGCAGTTCTTC
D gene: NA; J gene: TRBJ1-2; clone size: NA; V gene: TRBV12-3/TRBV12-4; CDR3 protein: CASNLGGGPPGHGYTF; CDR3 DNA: TGTGCCAGCAACCTTGGGGGGGGTCCCCCAGGGCATGGCTACACCTTC
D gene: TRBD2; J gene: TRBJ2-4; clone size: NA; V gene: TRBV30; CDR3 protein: CAWTAPLAGGRHIQYF; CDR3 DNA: TGTGCCTGGACTGCGCCGCTAGCGGGAGGCCGGCACATTCAGTACTTC
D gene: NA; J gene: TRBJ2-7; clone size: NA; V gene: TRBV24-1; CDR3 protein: CATSDSASYEQYF; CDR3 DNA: TGTGCCACCAGTGATTCCGCCTCCTACGAGCAGTACTTC
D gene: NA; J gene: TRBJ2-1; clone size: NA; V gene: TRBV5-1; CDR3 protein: CASRGEFYNEQFF; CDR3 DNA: TGCGCCAGCAGAGGAGAGTTTTACAATGAGCAGTTCTTC
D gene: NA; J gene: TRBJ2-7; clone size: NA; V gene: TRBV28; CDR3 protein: CASSAALEPNSRYEQYF; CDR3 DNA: TGTGCCAGCAGTGCTGCTCTCGAGCCAAATTCCAGGTACGAGCAGTACTTC
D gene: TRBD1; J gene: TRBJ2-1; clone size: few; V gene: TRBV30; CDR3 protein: CAWARDRGYNEQFF; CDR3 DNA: TGTGCCTGGGCCCGAGACAGGGGATACAATGAGCAGTTCTTC
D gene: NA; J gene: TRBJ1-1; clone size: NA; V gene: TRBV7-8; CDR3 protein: CASPSLPAGNTEAFF; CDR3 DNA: TGTGCCAGCCCGTCGCTCCCCGCAGGGAACACTGAAGCTTTCTTT
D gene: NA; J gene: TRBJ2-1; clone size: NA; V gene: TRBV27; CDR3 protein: CASSLGTPYNEQFF; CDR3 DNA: TGTGCCAGCAGTTTAGGGACGCCCTACAATGAGCAGTTCTTC
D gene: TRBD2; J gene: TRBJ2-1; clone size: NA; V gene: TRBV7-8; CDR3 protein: CASSNTAGTSPYNEQFF; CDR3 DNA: TGTGCCAGCAGCAATACCGCCGGGACTAGCCCATACAATGAGCAGTTCTTC
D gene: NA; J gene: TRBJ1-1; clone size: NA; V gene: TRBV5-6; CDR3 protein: CASSLALGSFGTEAFF; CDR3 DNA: TGTGCCAGCAGCTTGGCCCTTGGGAGCTTTGGCACTGAAGCTTTCTTT
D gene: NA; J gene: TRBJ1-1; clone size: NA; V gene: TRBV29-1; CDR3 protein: CSVERAGTEAFF; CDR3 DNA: TGCAGCGTTGAGAGGGCGGGCACTGAAGCTTTCTTT
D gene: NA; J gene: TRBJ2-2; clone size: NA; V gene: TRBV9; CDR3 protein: CASLGLNTGELFF; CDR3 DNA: TGTGCCAGCCTAGGTCTGAACACCGGGGAGCTGTTTTTT
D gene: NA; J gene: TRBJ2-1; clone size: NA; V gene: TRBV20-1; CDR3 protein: CSARDGGGHHSYNEQFF; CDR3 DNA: TGCAGTGCTAGAGATGGGGGCGGGCACCACTCCTACAATGAGCAGTTCTTC
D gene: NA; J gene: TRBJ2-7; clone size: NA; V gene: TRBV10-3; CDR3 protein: CAISEFVGRTYEQYF; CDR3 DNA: TGTGCCATCAGCGAGTTCGTAGGCAGAACCTACGAGCAGTACTTC
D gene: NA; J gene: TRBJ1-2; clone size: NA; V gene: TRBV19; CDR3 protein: CASTPQTGGYGYTF; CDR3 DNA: TGTGCCAGTACCCCTCAGACTGGCGGCTATGGCTACACCTTC
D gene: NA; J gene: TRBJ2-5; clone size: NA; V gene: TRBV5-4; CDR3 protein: CASTPLPGETQYF; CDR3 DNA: TGTGCCAGCACCCCGCTTCCTGGGGAGACCCAGTACTTC
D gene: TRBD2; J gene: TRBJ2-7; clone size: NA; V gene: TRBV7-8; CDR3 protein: CASSLAHDSLAGGPEQYF; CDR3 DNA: TGTGCCAGCAGCTTAGCCCACGACTCACTAGCGGGAGGGCCCGAGCAGTACTTC
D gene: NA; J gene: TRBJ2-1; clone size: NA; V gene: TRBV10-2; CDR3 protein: CASSENWGDEQFF; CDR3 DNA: TGCGCCAGCAGTGAGAACTGGGGCGATGAGCAGTTCTTC
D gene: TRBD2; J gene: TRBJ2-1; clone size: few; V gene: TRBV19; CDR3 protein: CASTSTSHSYNEQFF; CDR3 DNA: TGTGCCAGTACCTCGACTAGCCACTCCTACAATGAGCAGTTCTTC
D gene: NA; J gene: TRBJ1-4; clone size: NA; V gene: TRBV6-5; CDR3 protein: CASSYGPEKLFF; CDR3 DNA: TGTGCCAGCAGTTACGGACCTGAAAAACTGTTTTTT
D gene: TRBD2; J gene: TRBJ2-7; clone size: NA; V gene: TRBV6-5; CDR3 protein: CASSYSAGAGGPYEQYF; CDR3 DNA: TGTGCCAGCAGTTACTCCGCAGGAGCGGGAGGCCCCTACGAGCAGTACTTC
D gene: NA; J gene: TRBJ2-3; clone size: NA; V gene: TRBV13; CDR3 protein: CASSLGENYYTDTQYF; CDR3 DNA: TGTGCCAGCAGCTTAGGGGAGAATTACTACACAGATACGCAGTATTTT
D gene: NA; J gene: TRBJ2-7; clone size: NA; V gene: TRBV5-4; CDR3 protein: CASSIELAPYEQYF; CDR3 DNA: TGTGCCAGCAGCATTGAACTGGCCCCCTACGAGCAGTACTTC
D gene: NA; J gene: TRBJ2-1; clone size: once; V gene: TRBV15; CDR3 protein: CATSTRRASYNEQFF; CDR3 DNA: TGTGCCACCAGCACGAGACGGGCCTCCTACAATGAGCAGTTCTTC
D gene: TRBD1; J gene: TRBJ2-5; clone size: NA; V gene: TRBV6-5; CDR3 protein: CASRWTGQETQYF; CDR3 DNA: TGTGCCAGCAGGTGGACAGGGCAAGAGACCCAGTACTTC
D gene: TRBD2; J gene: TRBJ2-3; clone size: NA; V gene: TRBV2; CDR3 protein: CASRLEAGEATQYF; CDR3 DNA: TGTGCCAGCAGGCTCGAAGCGGGAGAGGCTACGCAGTATTTT
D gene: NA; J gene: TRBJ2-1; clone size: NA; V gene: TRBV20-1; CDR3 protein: CSVNSGPSYNEQFF; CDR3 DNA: TGCAGTGTGAACAGCGGGCCTTCCTACAATGAGCAGTTCTTC
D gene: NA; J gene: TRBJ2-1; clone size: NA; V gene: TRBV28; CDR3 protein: CASSFVREYNEQFF; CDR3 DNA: TGTGCCAGCAGTTTTGTACGGGAGTACAATGAGCAGTTCTTC
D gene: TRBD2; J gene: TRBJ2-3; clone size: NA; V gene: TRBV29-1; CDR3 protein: CSVAGTSATVSTDTQYF; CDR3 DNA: TGCAGCGTCGCAGGGACTAGCGCAACCGTTAGCACAGATACGCAGTATTTT
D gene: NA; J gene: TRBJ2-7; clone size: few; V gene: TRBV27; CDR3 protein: CASSFGQPSYEQYF; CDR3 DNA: TGTGCCAGCAGTTTTGGACAGCCCTCCTACGAGCAGTACTTC
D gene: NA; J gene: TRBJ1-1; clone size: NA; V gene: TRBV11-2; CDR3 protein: CASSRGGDTEAFF; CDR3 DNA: TGTGCCAGCAGCCGTGGTGGGGACACGGAAGCTTTCTTT
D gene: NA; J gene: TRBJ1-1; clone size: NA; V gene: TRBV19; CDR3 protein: CASSSSGTRYGWNTEAFF; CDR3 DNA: TGTGCCAGTAGTAGTTCGGGGACTCGGTATGGGTGGAACACTGAAGCTTTCTTT
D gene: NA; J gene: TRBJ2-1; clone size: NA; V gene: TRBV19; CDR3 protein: CASSTFGTHNEQFF; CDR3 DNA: TGTGCCAGTAGTACTTTCGGGACCCACAATGAGCAGTTCTTC
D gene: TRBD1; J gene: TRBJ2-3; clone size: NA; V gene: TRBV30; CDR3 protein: CAWSGTGVTDTQYF; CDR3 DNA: TGTGCCTGGAGTGGGACAGGGGTCACAGATACGCAGTATTTT
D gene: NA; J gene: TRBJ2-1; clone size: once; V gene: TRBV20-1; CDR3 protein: CSARDPLPNEQFF; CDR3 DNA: TGCAGTGCTAGAGACCCCCTACCCAATGAGCAGTTCTTC
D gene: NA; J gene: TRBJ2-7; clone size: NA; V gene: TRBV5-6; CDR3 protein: CASSFSLAPYEQYF; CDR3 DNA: TGTGCCAGCAGCTTCTCCCTAGCTCCCTACGAGCAGTACTTC
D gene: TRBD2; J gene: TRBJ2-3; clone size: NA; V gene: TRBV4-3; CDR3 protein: CASSQERAGTSTTDTQYF; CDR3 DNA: TGCGCCAGCAGCCAAGAAAGGGCCGGGACTAGTACAACAGATACGCAGTATTTT
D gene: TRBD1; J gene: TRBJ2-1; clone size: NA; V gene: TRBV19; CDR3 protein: CASSRAQGNEQFF; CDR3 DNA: TGTGCCAGTAGTAGGGCACAGGGGAATGAGCAGTTCTTC
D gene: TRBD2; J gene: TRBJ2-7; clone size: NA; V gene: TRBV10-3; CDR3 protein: CAISGKILAGDYEQYF; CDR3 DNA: TGTGCCATCAGTGGGAAAATTCTAGCGGGAGACTACGAGCAGTACTTC
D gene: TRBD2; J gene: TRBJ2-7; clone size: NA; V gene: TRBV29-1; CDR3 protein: CSAGGGVAYEQYF; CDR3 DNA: TGCAGCGCCGGTGGGGGGGTAGCCTACGAGCAGTACTTC
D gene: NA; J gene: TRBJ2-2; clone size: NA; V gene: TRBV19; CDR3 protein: CASTPENTGELFF; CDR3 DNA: TGTGCCAGTACACCGGAGAACACCGGGGAGCTGTTTTTT